This T cell receptor beta chain is drawn from a study of blood T cell repertoires in COVID-19. Assay: immunoSEQ multiplex PCR; the TCRdb copy retains only in-frame clones and omits some. The table has about 240,000 clones, 87% seen once. The CDR3 sequence is 13 residues long. Trimming cost V 6 bases and J 10 bases, with 15 bases left between them. This chain joins TRBV12-3 or TRBV12-4 and TRBJ1-4; perhaps TRBD1 as D (5 bases). The sequence was collected from a man aged 60-69 years who had recovered from COVID-19. The sample comprised peripheral blood. In nucleotides, the CDR3 is TGTGCCAGCAGCAAGAACGGACAAACAAAACTGTTTTTT. Its translation is CASSKNGQTKLFF.